The 24 T cell receptor beta chains reported below all come from one sample, sequenced in a study of response to subunit inactivated influenza vaccine. Each CDR3 protein is one row after TCRdb ran MiXCR on the RT-PCR reads. The sample has some 850,000 distinct CDR3 sequences; about a fifth are singletons. The sequencing used PBMCs from blood, collected about 5 days after vaccination. These receptors came from a man aged 50-59 years who received an inactivated influenza vaccine.

This clonotype was seen only a few times. DNA of the CDR3: TGTGCCATCAGTGAGTCGATGGGACAAATGAGCTACGAGCAGTACTTC. It translates to CAISESMGQMSYEQYF. The V call is TRBV10-3, the J call TRBJ2-7; D might be TRBD1 (6 bases). Trimming left V 0 bases short and J 3 bases short, with 15 bases between. Per the germline V gene, CDR1 is ENHRY and CDR2 is SYGVKD. The CDR3 has 16 amino acids.

The rearrangement links TRBV24-1 to TRBJ2-1, with D possibly TRBD1 on 6 matching bases. The germline V gene has CDR1 KGHDR and CDR2 SFDVKD. CDR3 length: 15 amino acids. V was shortened by 5 bases and J by 5 bases, with 15 bases between the two germline ends. This CDR3 is CATSGHRALNNEQFF. DNA of the CDR3: TGTGCCACCAGTGGGCACAGGGCCCTAAACAATGAGCAGTTCTTC.

This chain links TRBV29-1 with TRBJ2-3; perhaps TRBD2 as D (5 bases). The V gene lost 3 bases and the J gene lost 0 bases, with 10 bases spanning the gap. This CDR3 has 14 amino acids. CDR1 is SQVTM, CDR2 ANQGSEA, per germline. The CDR3 region is CSVDGRASTDTQYF. The CDR3 DNA reads TGCAGCGTTGACGGGCGGGCTAGCACAGATACGCAGTATTTT.

This clonotype was seen only a few times. The rearrangement joins TRBV4-3 to TRBJ2-1, with a weak D call TRBD2 (5 bases). V lost 2 bases, J lost 3 bases, and 14 bases lay in between. This CDR3 is built from 16 residues. The germline V gene has CDR1 LGHNA and CDR2 YSLEER. CDR3 residues: CASSQSRVEDYNEQFF. Here the CDR3 DNA reads TGCGCCAGCAGCCAATCGAGGGTAGAGGACTACAATGAGCAGTTCTTC.

The chain carries TRBV5-1 and TRBJ2-1; 11 bases agree with TRBD2. The germline V gene has CDR1 SGHRS and CDR2 YFSETQ. V shed 1 base and J 2 bases; nucleotides not matched to a gene: 8. This CDR3 is built from 18 residues. For the CDR3, the DNA is TGCGCCAGCAGCTTGACTATGACTAGCGGGGAAGCCTACAATGAGCAGTTCTTC. Translating gives CASSLTMTSGEAYNEQFF.

This chain connects TRBV5-1 to TRBJ1-2; 8 nucleotides agree with TRBD1. The germline CDR1 and CDR2 sequences are SGHRS and YFSETQ. Unmatched junction bases numbered 6, after V lost 4 bases and J lost 4 bases. The CDR3 covers 14 residues. CDR3 coding DNA: TGCGCCAGCAGCACCGGACAGGGCGGCTATGGCTACACCTTC. Protein product: CASSTGQGGYGYTF. Drawing the rest from reference TRBV5-1 and TRBJ1-2, the complete variable domain is KAGVTQTPRYLIKTRGQQVTLSCSPISGHRSVSWYQQTPGQGLQFLFEYFSETQRNKGNFPGRFSGRQFSNSRSEMNVSTLELGDSALYLCASSTGQGGYGYTFGSGTRLTVV.

This clonotype was recorded a few times. The chain uses TRBV29-1 and TRBJ2-1; D is perhaps TRBD2 (5 bases). The V gene's germline CDR1 is SQVTM and CDR2 ANQGSEA. The V end lost 6 bases, the J end lost 6 bases, and 18 bases lay between the germline ends. This CDR3 has 14 residues. CDR3 coding DNA: TGCAGCGTCCCGGGAAGACTTCCGGGCAATGAGCAGTTCTTC. Translating gives CSVPGRLPGNEQFF.

The rearrangement uses TRBV3-1 and TRBJ2-1; the D is unclear. Per germline, CDR1 LGHDT and CDR2 YNNKEL (reference sequence). This CDR3 has 15 residues. The V end lost 1 base, the J end lost 6 bases, and 13 bases lay between the germline ends. CDR3 in amino acids: CASSQAGSVGNEQFF. The CDR3 nucleotides are TGTGCCAGCAGCCAAGCCGGTTCAGTAGGCAATGAGCAGTTCTTC.

In its sample, this clonotype was seen many times. The chain couples TRBV10-3 to TRBJ1-1, with no clear D. The CDR3 loop spans 13 amino acids. CDR1 and CDR2 (germline): ENHRY, SYGVKD. V was shortened by 4 bases and J by 1 base, with 7 bases between the two germline ends. The CDR3 DNA reads as TGTGCCATCAGTGTAGAAGGGAACACTGAAGCTTTCTTT. Translated: CAISVEGNTEAFF.

The V call is TRBV12-3 or TRBV12-4, the J call TRBJ1-5; 10 bases are a match to TRBD1. After removal of 5 bases from V and 6 bases from J, the junction contained 4 bases not matched to a gene. The CDR3 has 14 residues. The chain's CDR3 is CASSPWTGGQPQHF. The CDR3 DNA reads TGTGCCAGCAGTCCCTGGACAGGGGGTCAGCCCCAGCATTTT.

V gene TRBV5-4 combines with J gene TRBJ2-5; 8 positions agree with TRBD1. Trimming cost V 4 bases and J 4 bases; bases outside gene matches: 9. The CDR3 loop spans 15 amino acids. The germline CDR1 and CDR2 sequences are SGHNT and YYREEE (reference sequence). DNA of the CDR3: TGTGCCAGCAGCCCCGAATACGACAGGGGAGAGACCCAGTACTTC. Protein sequence: CASSPEYDRGETQYF.

V usage is TRBV27 and J usage is TRBJ1-2, with 7 nucleotides matching TRBD1. Germline trimming cut 3 bases from V and 4 bases from J; bases unmatched to any gene: 5. The CDR3 runs 14 residues. Per germline, CDR1 MNHEY and CDR2 SMNVEV (reference sequence). CDR3 coding DNA: TGTGCCAGCAGTTTGAAGGGGGCTGGCTATGGCTACACCTTC. This encodes CASSLKGAGYGYTF.

The V gene is TRBV5-5, the J gene TRBJ2-1, with D unresolved. CDR1 SGHKS and CDR2 YYEKEE come from the germline V gene (reference sequence). Trimming shortened V by 5 bases and J by 0 bases, and 6 bases separated the two germline ends. This CDR3 is built from 13 residues. CDR3 nucleotides: TGTGCCAGCAGTAACAGCTCCTACAATGAGCAGTTCTTC. Protein sequence: CASSNSSYNEQFF. Filled out from reference TRBV5-5 and TRBJ2-1, the complete variable domain reads DAGVTQSPTHLIKTRGQQVTLRCSPISGHKSVSWYQQVLGQGPQFIFQYYEKEERGRGNFPDRFSARQFPNYSSELNVNALLLGDSALYLCASSNSSYNEQFFGPGTRLTVL.

The chain links TRBV12-3 or TRBV12-4 to TRBJ2-7; 9 bases are shared with TRBD1. The CDR3 runs 17 residues. The V segment lost 1 base and the J segment 6 bases; nucleotides outside the gene matches: 13. CDR3 in amino acids: CASSLVSRDRDYPEQYF. The CDR3 DNA reads as TGTGCCAGCAGTTTAGTTTCCCGGGACAGGGATTATCCCGAGCAGTACTTC.

This clonotype has a handful of counts. The CDR3 nucleotides read TGTGCCAGCAGCTTAGTTTCCGGGAGGACCGATGAGCAGTTCTTC. It translates to CASSLVSGRTDEQFF. The chain carries TRBV7-3 and TRBJ2-1; TRBD2 matches at 7 bases. The CDR3 runs to 15 residues. The germline V gene encodes CDR1 SGHTA and CDR2 FQGTGA. The V segment lost 2 bases and the J segment 8 bases; nucleotides outside the gene matches: 9.

There are a few counts of this clonotype. This chain connects TRBV28 to TRBJ2-7; TRBD1 agrees at 8 bases. The CDR3 sequence is 16 residues long. The ends lost 8 bases at V and 6 bases at J; junction bases unmatched: 18. CDR1 and CDR2 (germline): MDHEN, SYDVKM. The CDR3 spells CASLPGVWQGAREQYF. The CDR3 DNA sequence: TGTGCCAGCCTACCCGGGGTCTGGCAGGGGGCCCGCGAGCAGTACTTC. Variable domain in full (rest from reference TRBV28 and TRBJ2-7): DVKVTQSSRYLVKRTGEKVFLECVQDMDHENMFWYRQDPGLGLRLIYFSYDVKMKEKGDIPEGYSVSREKKERFSLILESASTNQTSMYLCASLPGVWQGAREQYFGPGTRLTVT.

Only a few counts were recorded for this clonotype. The J gene is TRBJ1-2, the V gene TRBV12-3 or TRBV12-4; D may be TRBD1 (5 bases). With 6 bases removed from V and 5 bases from J, the gap between germline ends came to 16 bases. The CDR3 extends over 14 amino acids. This CDR3 is CASSPKGFWYGYTF. CDR3 DNA: TGTGCCAGCAGCCCCAAGGGGTTCTGGTATGGCTACACCTTC.

This clonotype was counted ten times or more. The rearrangement joins TRBV27 to TRBJ2-1; TRBD2 matches at 12 bases. V was clipped by 0 bases and J by 7 bases; unmatched bases: 7. Germline loops: CDR1 MNHEY, CDR2 SMNVEV (reference sequence). CDR3 size: 17 residues. CDR3 bases: TGTGCCAGCAGTTTATCGCGGCTAGCGGGGGGGCTGAATGAGCAGTTCTTC. Translating it yields CASSLSRLAGGLNEQFF.

The rearrangement links TRBV12-3 or TRBV12-4 to TRBJ2-1; weak D call: TRBD2 (6 bases). This CDR3 comprises 16 residues. The V gene lost 8 bases and the J gene lost 1 base, with 18 bases spanning the gap. The CDR3 nucleotides read TGTGCCAGCGCGGGAATTCGAGGTGATTCCTACAATGAGCAGTTCTTC. The encoded protein is CASAGIRGDSYNEQFF.

This clonotype was counted ten times or more. V is TRBV5-4 and J is TRBJ2-1; D assignment may be TRBD1 or TRBD2 (8 bases each). The V end lost 4 bases, the J end lost 7 bases, and 24 bases lay between the germline ends. This CDR3 has 17 amino acids. CDR1 is SGHNT, CDR2 YYREEE, per germline (reference sequence). The CDR3 here is CASSPPRGRGEENEQFF. In DNA, the CDR3 is TGTGCCAGCAGCCCACCCAGGGGGCGGGGGGAAGAAAATGAGCAGTTCTTC.

This rearrangement joins TRBV5-5 to TRBJ2-4; D is undetermined. Germline CDR1 reads SGHKS; CDR2 reads YYEKEE (reference sequence). V lost 2 bases, J lost 0 bases, and 9 bases lay in between. The CDR3 covers 15 residues. The chain's CDR3 is CASSFTILAKNIQYF. The CDR3 DNA is TGTGCCAGCAGCTTTACCATCCTAGCCAAAAACATTCAGTACTTC.

This clonotype came up many times. The J gene is TRBJ1-1, the V gene TRBV12-3 or TRBV12-4; unclear D gene. V was clipped by 4 bases and J by 6 bases, with 15 bases between them. The CDR3 consists of 14 residues. The CDR3 nucleotides read TGTGCCAGCAGTTCCCTTGATCGGGGTGCTGAAGCTTTCTTT. It yields the protein CASSSLDRGAEAFF.

As DNA, the CDR3 is TGTGCCACCAGTGACCGTCGTAGGGCTAACAATGAGCAGTTCTTC. Protein: CATSDRRRANNEQFF. The rearrangement joins TRBV24-1 to TRBJ2-1; D uncertain. V was clipped by 4 bases and J by 5 bases, with 14 bases between them. Per the germline V gene, CDR1 is KGHDR and CDR2 is SFDVKD. This CDR3 has 15 amino acids.

The chain recombines TRBV10-3 with TRBJ2-5; D is unclear. The CDR3 has 14 amino acids. V lost 2 bases, J lost 2 bases, and 9 bases lay in between. Germline V gives CDR1 ENHRY, CDR2 SYGVKD. The CDR3 loop is CAISETYLQETQYF. DNA of the CDR3: TGTGCCATCAGTGAGACCTATCTACAAGAGACCCAGTACTTC.